This T cell receptor (beta chain) derives from a study of blood T cell repertoires in COVID-19. V lost 0 bases to trimming and J lost 5 bases; unmatched junction nucleotides: 10. The CDR3 consists of 18 residues. Per the germline V gene, CDR1 is LGHNA and CDR2 is YNFKEQ. Method: immunoSEQ multiplex PCR; TCRdb's copy keeps in-frame clones and lacks some. The sample lists about 140,000 clones; approximately 90% were seen once. This TCR derives from a woman aged 55-70 years with active COVID-19. The chain combines TRBV4-2 with TRBJ2-5; 12 bases map to TRBD2. Sequenced sample: peripheral blood. In DNA, the CDR3 is TGTGCCAGCAGCCAAGAGGGAAGACTAGCGGGAGCGTGGGAGACCCAGTACTTC. It codes for CASSQEGRLAGAWETQYF.